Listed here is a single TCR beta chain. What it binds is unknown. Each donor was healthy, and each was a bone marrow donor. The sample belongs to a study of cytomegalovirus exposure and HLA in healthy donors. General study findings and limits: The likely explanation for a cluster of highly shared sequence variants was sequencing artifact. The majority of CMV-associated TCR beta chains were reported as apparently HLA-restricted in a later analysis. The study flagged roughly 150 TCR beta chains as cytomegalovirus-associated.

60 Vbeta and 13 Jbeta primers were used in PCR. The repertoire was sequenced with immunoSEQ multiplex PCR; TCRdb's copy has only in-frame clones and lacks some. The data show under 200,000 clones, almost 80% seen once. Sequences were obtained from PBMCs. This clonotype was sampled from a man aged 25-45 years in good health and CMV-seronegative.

CDR3 sequence: CASSSPGGGSTEAFF. The CDR3 region has the DNA TGTGCCAGCAGTTCCCCGGGGGGCGGGAGCACTGAAGCTTTCTTT. The V and J genes are TRBV28 and TRBJ1-1, with D possibly matching TRBD1 (6 bases). The V end lost 4 bases, the J end lost 4 bases, and 16 bases lay between the germline ends. Germline V gives CDR1 MDHEN, CDR2 SYDVKM. This CDR3 spans 15 amino acids.